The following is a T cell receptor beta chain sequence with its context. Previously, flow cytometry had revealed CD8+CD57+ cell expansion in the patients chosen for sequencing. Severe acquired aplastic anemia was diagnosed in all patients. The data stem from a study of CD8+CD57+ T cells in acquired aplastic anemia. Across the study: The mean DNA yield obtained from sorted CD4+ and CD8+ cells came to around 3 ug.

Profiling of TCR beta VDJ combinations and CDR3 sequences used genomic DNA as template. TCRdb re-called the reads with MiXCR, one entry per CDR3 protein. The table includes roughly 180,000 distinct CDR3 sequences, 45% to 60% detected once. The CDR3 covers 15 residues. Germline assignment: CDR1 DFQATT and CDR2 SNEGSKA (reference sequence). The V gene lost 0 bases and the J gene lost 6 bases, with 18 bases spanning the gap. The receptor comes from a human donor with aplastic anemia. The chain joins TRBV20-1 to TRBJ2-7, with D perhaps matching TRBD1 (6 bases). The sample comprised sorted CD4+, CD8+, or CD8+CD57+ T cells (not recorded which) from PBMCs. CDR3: CSARDPGAGDGEQYF. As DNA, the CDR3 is TGCAGTGCTAGAGATCCAGGGGCTGGGGATGGCGAGCAGTACTTC.